This T cell receptor (beta chain) was recorded in a study of blood T cell repertoires in COVID-19. This CDR3 has 16 amino acids. V was pared by 5 bases and J by 7 bases, with 12 bases of the junction left unmatched. Per germline, CDR1 SQVTM and CDR2 ANQGSEA. The repertoire was sequenced with immunoSEQ multiplex PCR; TCRdb's copy has only in-frame clones and lacks some. Of some 25,000 clones in the sample, 89% were seen once. The chain carries TRBV29-1 and TRBJ2-2, with TRBD2 matching over 11 bases. Sequencing was performed on peripheral blood. The TCR originated in a man aged 65 to 79 with acute or convalescent COVID-19. Written as DNA, the CDR3 is TGCAGCGTTAGCCTGTTAGCGGGAGGGGGGAACGGGGAGCTGTTTTTT. This sequence encodes CSVSLLAGGGNGELFF.